The entry that follows covers one T cell receptor beta chain sequence. Antigen: not known. The data stem from a study of molecular identifiers for immune sequencing clone quantification. TCRdb reprocessed the PCR reads via MiXCR and lists one record per CDR3 protein. The repertoire holds approximately 630,000 distinct CDR3 sequences, with approximately 24% as singletons. Overall study results and limits: Spike-in Jurkat TCR RNA from a single cell reportedly registered among approximately 900,000 naive cells. Beyond 20 RNA copies, clones held over 98% of effector molecules, compared with under 1% in naive cells.

V lost 6 bases and J lost 0, with 18 bases in between. Germline CDR1 is MNHEY and CDR2 is SVGEGT. This CDR3 has 17 residues. The chain combines TRBV6-2 or TRBV6-3 with TRBJ1-5; the D gene is possibly TRBD1 (6 bases). Sample: naive CD8+ T cells from blood, with Jurkat cell RNA spiked in. Subset defined: FACS-sorted CD8+CD4-CCR7+CD45RA+ naive T cells. This receptor was taken from a human donor in good health. Some libraries in this study had Jurkat cell RNA spiked in. CDR3 coding DNA: TGTGCCAGCAGCGACTCCCAGGGGATCTATAGCAATCAGCCCCAGCATTTT. It codes for CASSDSQGIYSNQPQHF.